Detailed here is one T cell receptor (beta chain). The CDR3 is 13 amino acids. Germline assignment: CDR1 MDHEN and CDR2 SYDVKM. The V end lost 0 bases, the J end lost 13 bases, and 13 bases lay between the germline ends. The sample belongs to a study of shared T cell receptors in the human thymus. Generated by immunoSEQ multiplex PCR, the TCRdb table keeps only in-frame clones and is missing some. This repertoire shows hundreds of thousands of clones, 85% to 95% found once; its top ten account for 0.015% to 0.02%. The source of this sequence is a human donor. Sequencing was carried out using thymocytes. The chain recombines TRBV28 with TRBJ2-1; a possible D gene is TRBD2 (6 bases). The CDR3 spells CASSLWLARDQFF. For the CDR3, the DNA is TGTGCCAGCAGTTTATGGCTAGCGCGGGACCAGTTCTTC.